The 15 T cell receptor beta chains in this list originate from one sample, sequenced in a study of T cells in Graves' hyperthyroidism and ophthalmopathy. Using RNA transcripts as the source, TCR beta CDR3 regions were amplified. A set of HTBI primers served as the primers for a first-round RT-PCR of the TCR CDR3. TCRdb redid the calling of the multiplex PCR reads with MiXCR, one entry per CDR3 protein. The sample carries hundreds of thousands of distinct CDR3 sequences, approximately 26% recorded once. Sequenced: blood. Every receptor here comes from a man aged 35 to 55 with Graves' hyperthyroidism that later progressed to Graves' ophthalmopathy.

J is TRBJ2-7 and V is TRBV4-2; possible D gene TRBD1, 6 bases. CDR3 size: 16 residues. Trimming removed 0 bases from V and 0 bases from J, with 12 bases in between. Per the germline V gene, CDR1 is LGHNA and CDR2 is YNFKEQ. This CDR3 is CASSQEQGKRSYEQYF. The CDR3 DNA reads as TGTGCCAGCAGCCAAGAGCAGGGGAAGCGCTCCTACGAGCAGTACTTC.

Here the CDR3 reads CASRGASREQYF. In DNA, the CDR3 is TGTGCCAGCAGGGGTGCTAGCCGCGAGCAGTACTTC. The V call is TRBV6-1, the J call TRBJ2-7; possible D gene TRBD2, 5 bases. The V end was cut by 6 bases, the J end by 6 bases, with 12 bases between. This CDR3 contains 12 residues. Germline-derived CDR1 and CDR2 are MNHNS and SASEGT.

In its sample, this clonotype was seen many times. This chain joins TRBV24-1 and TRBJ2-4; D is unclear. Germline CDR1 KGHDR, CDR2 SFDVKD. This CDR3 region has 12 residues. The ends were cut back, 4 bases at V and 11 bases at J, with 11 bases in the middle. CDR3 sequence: CATSESTGFQYF. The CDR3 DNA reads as TGTGCCACCAGTGAATCGACTGGGTTTCAGTACTTC.

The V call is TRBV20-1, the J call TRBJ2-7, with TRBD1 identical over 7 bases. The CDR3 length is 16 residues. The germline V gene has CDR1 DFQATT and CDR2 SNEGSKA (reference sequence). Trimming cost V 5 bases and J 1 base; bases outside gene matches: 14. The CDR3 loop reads CSAPEGQLRGSYEQYF. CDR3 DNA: TGCAGTGCTCCTGAGGGACAGCTAAGAGGTTCCTACGAGCAGTACTTC.

The CDR3 protein is CASTGGFSALMDEQYF. The CDR3 bases are TGTGCCAGCACCGGAGGTTTCTCGGCTCTCATGGACGAGCAGTACTTC. This chain connects TRBV6-1 to TRBJ2-7, with D tentatively TRBD2 (5 bases). CDR1 is MNHNS, CDR2 SASEGT, per germline. The CDR3 totals 16 residues. V was cut by 7 bases and J by 5 bases, with 24 bases left in between.

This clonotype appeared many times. This CDR3 reads CASTQAGTDYEQYF. Here the CDR3 DNA reads TGTGCCAGCACTCAGGCAGGGACCGATTACGAGCAGTACTTC. The chain combines TRBV12-3 or TRBV12-4 with TRBJ2-7, with D perhaps given as TRBD1 or TRBD2 (5 bases each). The ends were cut back, 7 bases at V and 4 bases at J, with 17 bases in the middle. The CDR3 is 14 amino acids.

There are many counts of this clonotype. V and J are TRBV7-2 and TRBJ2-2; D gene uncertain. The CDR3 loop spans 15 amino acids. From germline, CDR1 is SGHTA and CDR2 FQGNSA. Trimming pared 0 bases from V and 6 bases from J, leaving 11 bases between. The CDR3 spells CASSLALASAGELFF. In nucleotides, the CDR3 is TGTGCCAGCAGCTTAGCGTTAGCCTCCGCCGGGGAGCTGTTTTTT. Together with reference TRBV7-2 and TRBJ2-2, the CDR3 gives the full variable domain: GAGVSQSPSNKVTEKGKDVELRCDPISGHTALYWYRQSLGQGLEFLIYFQGNSAPDKSGLPSDRFSAERTGGSVSTLTIQRTQQEDSAVYLCASSLALASAGELFFGEGSRLTVL.

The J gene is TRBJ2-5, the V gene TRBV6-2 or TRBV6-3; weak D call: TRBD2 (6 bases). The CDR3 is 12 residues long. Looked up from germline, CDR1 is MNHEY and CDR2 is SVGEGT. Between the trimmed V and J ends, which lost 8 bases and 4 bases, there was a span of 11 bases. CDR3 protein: CASAGTAETQYF. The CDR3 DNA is TGTGCCAGCGCGGGGACTGCAGAGACCCAGTACTTC.

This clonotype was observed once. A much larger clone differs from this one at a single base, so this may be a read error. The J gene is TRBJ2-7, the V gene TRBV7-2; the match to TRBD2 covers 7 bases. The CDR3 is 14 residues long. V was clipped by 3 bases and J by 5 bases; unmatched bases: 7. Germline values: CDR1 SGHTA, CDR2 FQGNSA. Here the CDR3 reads CASSFLPREHEQYF. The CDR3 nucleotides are TGTGCCAGCAGCTTCCTTCCGCGGGAGCACGAGCAGTACTTC.

The CDR3 here is CASRTGGDTEAFF. The CDR3 bases are TGTGCCAGTAGGACAGGGGGAGACACTGAAGCTTTCTTT. The chain recombines TRBV19 with TRBJ1-1, with 9 bases matching TRBD1. The ends lost 6 bases at V and 3 bases at J; junction bases unmatched: 2. The CDR3 is 13 residues long. CDR1 and CDR2 (germline): LNHDA, SQIVND (reference sequence). Complete variable domain (other parts from reference TRBV19 and TRBJ1-1): DGGITQSPKYLFRKEGQNVTLSCEQNLNHDAMYWYRQDPGQGLRLIYYSQIVNDFQKGDIAEGYSVSREKKESFPLTVTSAQKNPTAFYLCASRTGGDTEAFFGQGTRLTVV.

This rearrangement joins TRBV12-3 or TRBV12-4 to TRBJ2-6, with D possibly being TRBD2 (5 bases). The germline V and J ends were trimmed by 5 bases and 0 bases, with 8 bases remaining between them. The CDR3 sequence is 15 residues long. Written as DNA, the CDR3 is TGTGCCAGCAGTAAAGGGAGCTCTGGGGCCAACGTCCTGACTTTC. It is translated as CASSKGSSGANVLTF.

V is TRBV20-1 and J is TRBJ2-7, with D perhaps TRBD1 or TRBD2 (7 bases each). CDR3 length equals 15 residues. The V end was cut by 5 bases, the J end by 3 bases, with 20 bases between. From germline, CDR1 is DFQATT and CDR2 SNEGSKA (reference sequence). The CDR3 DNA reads TGCAGTGCTCAATTACCAGGGGGGGCGTTCTACGAGCAGTACTTC. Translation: CSAQLPGGAFYEQYF.

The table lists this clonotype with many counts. The CDR3 DNA follows: TGTGCCAGCAGCTCTCTGGCAGGCACTGAAGCTTTCTTT. Protein product: CASSSLAGTEAFF. The chain joins TRBV3-1 to TRBJ1-1; no clear D gene. The CDR3 contains 13 residues. Trimming stripped 5 bases from V and 4 bases from J, with 11 bases between. Germline assignment: CDR1 LGHDT and CDR2 YNNKEL (reference sequence).

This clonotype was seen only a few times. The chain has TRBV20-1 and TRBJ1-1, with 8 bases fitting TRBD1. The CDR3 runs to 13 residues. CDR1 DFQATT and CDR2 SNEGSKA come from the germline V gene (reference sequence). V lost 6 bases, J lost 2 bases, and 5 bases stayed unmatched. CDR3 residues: CSAGQDFNTEAFF. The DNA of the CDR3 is TGCAGTGCGGGACAGGACTTTAACACTGAAGCTTTCTTT.

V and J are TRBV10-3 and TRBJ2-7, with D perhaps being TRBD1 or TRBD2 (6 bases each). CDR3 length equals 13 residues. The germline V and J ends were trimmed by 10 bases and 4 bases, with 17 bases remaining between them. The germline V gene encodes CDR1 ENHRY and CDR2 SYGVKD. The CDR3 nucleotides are TGTGCCACCGAGGGGGGATCCGTATACGAGCAGTACTTC. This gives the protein CATEGGSVYEQYF.